This T cell receptor (beta chain) was captured by sequencing in a study of blood T cell repertoires in COVID-19 (dated by TCRdb to the early 2020s). A note on the overall study: Samples from collaborators originated in the United States, Italy and Spain and spanned both the acute and convalescent phases of COVID-19. Sample metadata almost always included a de-identified subject ID, COVID-19 status, age in years and sex. Deeply sampled blood TCRbeta repertoires from subjects exposed to, actively infected with, or recovered from COVID-19 were included in the dataset. The prospective study material was composed of cDNA or gDNA derived from T cells, B-cell-depleted T cells, or PBMCs. The repertoires were made available in a free public database intended to serve as a resource for research on the immune response to SARS-CoV-2. Where HLA class I and class II types were available, the types were taken from metadata supplied by the sample provider, not from assay-based typing. Samples were obtained from the ongoing ImmuneRACE study (first 160 participants) and from over 1,000 subjects provided by 6 global collaborators. Results the study describes overall, beyond this receptor: The quantity of clinical and demographic metadata differed by source and by participant and was supplied without curation.

TCRbeta CDR3 regions were amplified from genomic DNA by means of the immunoSEQ Assay, a bias-controlled multiplex PCR. Processing in the source paper ran as follows. Nucleated cell counts per sample were estimated from amplification of reference gene primers within the assay. To quantify the absolute abundance of each unique TCRbeta CDR3 rearrangement, sequence reads were collapsed and filtered. For each sample, productive Simpson clonality was calculated as the square root of Simpson's diversity index across productive rearrangements. Imported from immuneACCESS, the table was reduced by TCRdb to in-frame sequences with V and J called. These copies leave out some clones; in studies compared against another copy, an unresolved V gene accounts for under half, and the cause of the remainder is not known. That table furnishes V, J and clone size, whereas the DNA furnished D and trimming. The sample table lists over 150,000 clones, around 84% of them with a count of one. About 2.5% of the sample comes from the top ten.

Whole blood was collected in K2EDTA tubes by collaborating institutions according to the institutions' own protocols. For TCRbeta analysis, collaborators shipped samples in one of three forms: frozen whole blood, isolated PBMCs, or DNA extracted from either of those sample types. As to this clone: Its binding antigen is unknown. No per-base quality is available; no much larger clone lies one base away.

The sequenced sample consisted of peripheral blood. The receptor was derived from a man aged 35 to 55 with active or convalescent COVID-19.

The DNA is TGCGCCAGCAGCCAAGTATCAATGCCAGCTGAAGCTTTCTTT. This codes for CASSQVSMPAEAFF. This chain is built from TRBV4-1 and TRBJ1-1, with the D segment identity uncertain. V and J lose 1 base and 6 bases, and a span of 12 bases separates them. Including the terminal cysteine and phenylalanine, the CDR3 comprises 14 residues. Only the CDR3 part of the read is kept: 42 bases, read in frame from the first base. The germline V gene provides CDR1 MGHRA and CDR2 YSYEKL.